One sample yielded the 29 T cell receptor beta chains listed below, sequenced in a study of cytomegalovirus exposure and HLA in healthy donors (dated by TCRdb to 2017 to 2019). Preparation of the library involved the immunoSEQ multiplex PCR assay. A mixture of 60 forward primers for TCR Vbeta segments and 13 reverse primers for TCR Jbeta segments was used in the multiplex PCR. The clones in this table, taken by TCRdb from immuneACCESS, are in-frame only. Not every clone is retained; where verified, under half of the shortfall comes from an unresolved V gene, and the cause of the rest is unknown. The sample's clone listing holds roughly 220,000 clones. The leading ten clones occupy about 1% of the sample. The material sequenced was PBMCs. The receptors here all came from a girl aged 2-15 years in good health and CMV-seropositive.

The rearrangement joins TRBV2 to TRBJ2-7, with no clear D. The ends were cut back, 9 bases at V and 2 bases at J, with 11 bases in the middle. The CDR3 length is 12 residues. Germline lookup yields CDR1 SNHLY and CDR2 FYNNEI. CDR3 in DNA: TGTGCCAGTGGCGGTAATACCTACGAGCAGTACTTC. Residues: CASGGNTYEQYF.

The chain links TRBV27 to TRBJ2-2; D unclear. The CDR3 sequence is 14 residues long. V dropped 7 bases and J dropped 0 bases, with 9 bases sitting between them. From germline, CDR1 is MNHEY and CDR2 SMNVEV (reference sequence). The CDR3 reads CASKRGSNTGELFF. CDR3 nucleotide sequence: TGTGCCAGCAAAAGAGGTTCGAACACCGGGGAGCTGTTTTTT.

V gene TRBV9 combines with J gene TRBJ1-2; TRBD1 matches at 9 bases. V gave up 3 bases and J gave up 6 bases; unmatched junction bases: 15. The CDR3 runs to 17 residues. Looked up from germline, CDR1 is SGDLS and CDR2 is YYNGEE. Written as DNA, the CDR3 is TGTGCCAGCAGCGGCACCAGGACAGGGGAAAAAGCCAATGGCTACACCTTC. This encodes CASSGTRTGEKANGYTF. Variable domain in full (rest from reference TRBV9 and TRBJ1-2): DSGVTQTPKHLITATGQRVTLRCSPRSGDLSVYWYQQSLDQGLQFLIQYYNGEERAKGNILERFSAQQFPDLHSELNLSSLELGDSALYFCASSGTRTGEKANGYTFGSGTRLTVV.

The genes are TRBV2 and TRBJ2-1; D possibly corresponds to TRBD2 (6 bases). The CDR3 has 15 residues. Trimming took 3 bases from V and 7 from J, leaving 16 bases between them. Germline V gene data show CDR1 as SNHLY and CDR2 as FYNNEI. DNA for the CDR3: TGTGCCAGCAGTGAGCACCCGGGAGCTAGAAATGAGCAGTTCTTC. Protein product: CASSEHPGARNEQFF.

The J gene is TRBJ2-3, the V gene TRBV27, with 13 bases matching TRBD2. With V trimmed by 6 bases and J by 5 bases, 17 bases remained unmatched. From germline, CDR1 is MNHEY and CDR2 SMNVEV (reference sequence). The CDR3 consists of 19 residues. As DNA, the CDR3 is TGTGCCAGCAGGCCCGCGCAAAACATGAGACTAGCGGGGGGAGATACGCAGTATTTT. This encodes CASRPAQNMRLAGGDTQYF.

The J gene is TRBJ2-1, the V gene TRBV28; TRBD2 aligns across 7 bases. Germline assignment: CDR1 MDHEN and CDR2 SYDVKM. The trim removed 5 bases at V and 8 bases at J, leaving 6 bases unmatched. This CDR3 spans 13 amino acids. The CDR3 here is CASSATSVHEQFF. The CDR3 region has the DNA TGTGCCAGCAGTGCCACTAGCGTCCATGAGCAGTTCTTC.

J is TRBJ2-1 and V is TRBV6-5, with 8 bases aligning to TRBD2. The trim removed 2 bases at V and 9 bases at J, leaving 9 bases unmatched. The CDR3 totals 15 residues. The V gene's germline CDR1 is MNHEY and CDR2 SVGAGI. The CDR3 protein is CASSYDAGGGREQFF. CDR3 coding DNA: TGTGCCAGCAGTTACGATGCGGGAGGAGGGCGTGAGCAGTTCTTC.

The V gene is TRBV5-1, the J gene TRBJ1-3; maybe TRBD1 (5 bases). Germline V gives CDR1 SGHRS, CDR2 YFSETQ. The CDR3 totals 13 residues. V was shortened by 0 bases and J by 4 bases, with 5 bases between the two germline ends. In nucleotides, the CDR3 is TGCGCCAGCAGCTTGGCAGGGGGAAACACCATATATTTT. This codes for CASSLAGGNTIYF.

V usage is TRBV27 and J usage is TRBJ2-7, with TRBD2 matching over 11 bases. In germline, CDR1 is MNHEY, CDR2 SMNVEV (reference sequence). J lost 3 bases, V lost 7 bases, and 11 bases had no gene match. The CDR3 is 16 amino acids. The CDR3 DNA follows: TGTGCCAGCAAATACAACCGGGGACTAGCGGACTACGAGCAGTACTTC. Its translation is CASKYNRGLADYEQYF.

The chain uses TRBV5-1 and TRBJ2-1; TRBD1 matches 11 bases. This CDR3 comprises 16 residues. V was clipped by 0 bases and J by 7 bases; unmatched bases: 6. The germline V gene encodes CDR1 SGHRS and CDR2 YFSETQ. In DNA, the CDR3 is TGCGCCAGCAGCTTGGCCGGACAGGGGGCACAAAATGAGCAGTTCTTC. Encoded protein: CASSLAGQGAQNEQFF.

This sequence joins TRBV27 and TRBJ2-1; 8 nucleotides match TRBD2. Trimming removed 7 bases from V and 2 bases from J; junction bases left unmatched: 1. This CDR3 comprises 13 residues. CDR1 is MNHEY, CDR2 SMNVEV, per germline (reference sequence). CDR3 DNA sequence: TGTGCCAGCACGGGACTAGCCTACAATGAGCAGTTCTTC. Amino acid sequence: CASTGLAYNEQFF.

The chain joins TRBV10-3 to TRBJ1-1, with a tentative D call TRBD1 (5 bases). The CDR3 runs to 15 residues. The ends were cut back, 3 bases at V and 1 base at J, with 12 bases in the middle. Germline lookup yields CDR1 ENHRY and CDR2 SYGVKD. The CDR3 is CAISDGRGPNTEAFF. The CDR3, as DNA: TGTGCCATCAGTGACGGGAGGGGACCGAACACTGAAGCTTTCTTT.

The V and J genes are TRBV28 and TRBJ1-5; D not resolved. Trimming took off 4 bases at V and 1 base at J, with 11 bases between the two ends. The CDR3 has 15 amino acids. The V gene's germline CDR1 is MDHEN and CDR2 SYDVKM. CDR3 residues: CASSSLPGSNQPQHF. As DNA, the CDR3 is TGTGCCAGCAGTTCCCTTCCGGGAAGCAATCAGCCCCAGCATTTT.

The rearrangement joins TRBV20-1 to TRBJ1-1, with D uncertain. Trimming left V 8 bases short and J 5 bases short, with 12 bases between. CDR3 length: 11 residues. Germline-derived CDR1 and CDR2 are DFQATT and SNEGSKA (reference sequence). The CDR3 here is CSPTRVTEAFF. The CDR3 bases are TGCAGTCCAACGCGGGTTACTGAAGCTTTCTTT.

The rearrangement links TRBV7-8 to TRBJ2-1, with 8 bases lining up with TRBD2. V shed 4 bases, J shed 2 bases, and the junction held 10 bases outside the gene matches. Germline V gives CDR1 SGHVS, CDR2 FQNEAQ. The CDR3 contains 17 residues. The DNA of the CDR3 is TGTGCCAGCAGCTCCGAAGACGGCGGGAGGACCTACAATGAGCAGTTCTTC. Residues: CASSSEDGGRTYNEQFF.

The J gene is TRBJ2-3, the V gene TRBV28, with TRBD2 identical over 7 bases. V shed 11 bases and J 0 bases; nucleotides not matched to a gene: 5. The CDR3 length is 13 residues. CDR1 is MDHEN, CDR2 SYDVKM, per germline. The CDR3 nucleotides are TGTGCCTGGGGACTATCCAGCACAGATACGCAGTATTTT. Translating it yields CAWGLSSTDTQYF.

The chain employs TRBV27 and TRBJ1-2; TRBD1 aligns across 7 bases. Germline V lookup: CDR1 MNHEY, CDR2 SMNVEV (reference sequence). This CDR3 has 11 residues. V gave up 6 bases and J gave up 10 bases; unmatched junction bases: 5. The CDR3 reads CASRTGTVYTF. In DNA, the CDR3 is TGTGCCAGCAGGACAGGGACGGTCTACACCTTC.

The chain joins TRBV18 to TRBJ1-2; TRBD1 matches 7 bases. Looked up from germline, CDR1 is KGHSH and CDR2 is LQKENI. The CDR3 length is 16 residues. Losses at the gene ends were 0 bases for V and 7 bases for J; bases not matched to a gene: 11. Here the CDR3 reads CASSPPTGTLLFGYTF. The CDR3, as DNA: TGTGCCAGCTCACCACCGACAGGGACCCTTCTTTTTGGCTACACCTTC.

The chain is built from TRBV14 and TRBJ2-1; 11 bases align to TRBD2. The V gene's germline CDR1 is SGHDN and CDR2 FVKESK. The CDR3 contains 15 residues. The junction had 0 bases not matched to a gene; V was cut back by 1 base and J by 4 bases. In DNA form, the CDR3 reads TGTGCCAGCAGCCAAGGACTAGCGGGGTACAATGAGCAGTTCTTC. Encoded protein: CASSQGLAGYNEQFF. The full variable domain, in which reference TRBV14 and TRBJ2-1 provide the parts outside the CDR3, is EAGVTQFPSHSVIEKGQTVTLRCDPISGHDNLYWYRRVMGKEIKFLLHFVKESKQDESGMPNNRFLAERTGGTYSTLKVQPAELEDSGVYFCASSQGLAGYNEQFFGPGTRLTVL.

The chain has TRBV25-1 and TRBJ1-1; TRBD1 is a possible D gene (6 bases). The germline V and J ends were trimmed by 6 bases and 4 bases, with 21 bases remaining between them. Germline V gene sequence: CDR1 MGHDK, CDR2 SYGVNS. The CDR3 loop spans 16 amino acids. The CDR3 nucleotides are TGTGCCAGCAGCTGGGGGGGGCTGGAGTTGGGCACTGAAGCTTTCTTT. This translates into CASSWGGLELGTEAFF.

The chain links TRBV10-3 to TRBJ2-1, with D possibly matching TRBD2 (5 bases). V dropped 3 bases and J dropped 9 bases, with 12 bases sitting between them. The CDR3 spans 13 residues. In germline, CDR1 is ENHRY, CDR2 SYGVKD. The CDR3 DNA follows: TGTGCCATCAGTGAAACGGGAAGGACTGAGCAGTTCTTC. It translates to CAISETGRTEQFF.

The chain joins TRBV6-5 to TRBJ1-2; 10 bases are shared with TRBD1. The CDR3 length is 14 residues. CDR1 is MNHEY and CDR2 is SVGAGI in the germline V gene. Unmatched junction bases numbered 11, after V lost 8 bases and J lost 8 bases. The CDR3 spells CASLRTGGIGGYTF. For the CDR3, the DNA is TGTGCCAGCCTTCGGACAGGGGGAATAGGCGGCTACACCTTC.

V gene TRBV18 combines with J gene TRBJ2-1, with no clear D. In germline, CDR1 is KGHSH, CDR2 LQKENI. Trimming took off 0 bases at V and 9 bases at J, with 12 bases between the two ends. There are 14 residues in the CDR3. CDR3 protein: CASSPPTSVGEQFF. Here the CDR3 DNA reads TGTGCCAGCTCACCACCAACAAGCGTGGGTGAGCAGTTCTTC.

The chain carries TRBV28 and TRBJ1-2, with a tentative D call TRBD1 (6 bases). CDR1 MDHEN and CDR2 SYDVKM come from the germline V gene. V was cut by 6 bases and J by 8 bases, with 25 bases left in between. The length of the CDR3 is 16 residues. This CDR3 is CASSPLGDIGFGGYTF. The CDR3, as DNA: TGTGCCAGCAGCCCCTTGGGGGACATTGGGTTCGGAGGCTACACCTTC.

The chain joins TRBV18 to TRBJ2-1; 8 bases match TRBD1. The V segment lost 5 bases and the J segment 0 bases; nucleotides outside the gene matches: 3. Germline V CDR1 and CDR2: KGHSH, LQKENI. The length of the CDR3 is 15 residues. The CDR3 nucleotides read TGTGCCAGCTCATTCGACAGGGGCTCCTACAATGAGCAGTTCTTC. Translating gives CASSFDRGSYNEQFF.

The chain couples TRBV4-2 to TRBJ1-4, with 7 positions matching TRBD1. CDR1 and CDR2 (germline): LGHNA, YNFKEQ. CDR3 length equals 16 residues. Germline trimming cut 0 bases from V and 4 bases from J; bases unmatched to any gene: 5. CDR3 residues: CASSQDYRGGNEKLFF. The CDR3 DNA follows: TGTGCCAGCAGCCAAGATTACAGGGGAGGTAATGAAAAACTGTTTTTT.

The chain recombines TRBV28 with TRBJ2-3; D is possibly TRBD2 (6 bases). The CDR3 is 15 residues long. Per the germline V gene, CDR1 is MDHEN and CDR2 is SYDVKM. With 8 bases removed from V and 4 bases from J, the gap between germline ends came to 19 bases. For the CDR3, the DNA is TGTGCCAGCCTACGACTAGGACCGAGCCCAGATACGCAGTATTTT. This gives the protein CASLRLGPSPDTQYF.

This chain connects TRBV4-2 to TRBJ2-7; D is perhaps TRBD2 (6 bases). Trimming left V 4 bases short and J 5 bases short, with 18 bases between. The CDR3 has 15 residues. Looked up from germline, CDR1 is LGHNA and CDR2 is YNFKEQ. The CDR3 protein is CASSPESGLPHEQYF. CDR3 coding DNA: TGTGCCAGCAGCCCCGAGTCGGGACTCCCGCACGAGCAGTACTTC.

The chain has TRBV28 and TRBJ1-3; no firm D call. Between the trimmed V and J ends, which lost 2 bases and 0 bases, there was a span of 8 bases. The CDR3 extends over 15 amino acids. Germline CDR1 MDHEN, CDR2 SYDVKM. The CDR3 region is CASSLEVFSGNTIYF. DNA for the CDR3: TGTGCCAGCAGTTTAGAGGTCTTCTCTGGAAACACCATATATTTT. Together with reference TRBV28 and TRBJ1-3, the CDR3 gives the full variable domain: DVKVTQSSRYLVKRTGEKVFLECVQDMDHENMFWYRQDPGLGLRLIYFSYDVKMKEKGDIPEGYSVSREKKERFSLILESASTNQTSMYLCASSLEVFSGNTIYFGEGSWLTVV.